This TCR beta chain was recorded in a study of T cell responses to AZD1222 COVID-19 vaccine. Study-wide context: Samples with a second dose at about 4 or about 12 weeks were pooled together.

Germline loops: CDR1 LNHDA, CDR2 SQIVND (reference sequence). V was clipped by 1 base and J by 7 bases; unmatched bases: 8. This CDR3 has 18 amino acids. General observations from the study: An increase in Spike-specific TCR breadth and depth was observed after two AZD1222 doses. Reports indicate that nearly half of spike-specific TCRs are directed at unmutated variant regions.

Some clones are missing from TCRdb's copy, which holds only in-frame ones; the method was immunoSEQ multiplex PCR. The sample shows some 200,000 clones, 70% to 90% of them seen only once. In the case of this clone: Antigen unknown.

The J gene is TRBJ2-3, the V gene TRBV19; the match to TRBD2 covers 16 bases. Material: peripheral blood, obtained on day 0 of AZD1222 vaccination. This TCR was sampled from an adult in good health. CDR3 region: CASSIAGTSGRAANTQYF. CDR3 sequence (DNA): TGTGCCAGTAGTATAGCTGGGACTAGCGGGAGGGCCGCAAATACGCAGTATTTT.